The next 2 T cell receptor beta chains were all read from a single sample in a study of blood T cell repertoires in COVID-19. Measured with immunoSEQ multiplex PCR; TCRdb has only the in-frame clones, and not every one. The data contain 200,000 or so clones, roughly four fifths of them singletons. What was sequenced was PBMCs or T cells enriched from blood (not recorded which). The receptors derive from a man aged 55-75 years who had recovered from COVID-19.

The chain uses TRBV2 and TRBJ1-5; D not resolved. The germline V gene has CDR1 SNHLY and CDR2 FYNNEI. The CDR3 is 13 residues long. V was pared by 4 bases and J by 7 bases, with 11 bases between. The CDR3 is CASSVMGGQPQHF. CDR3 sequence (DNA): TGTGCCAGCAGTGTTATGGGAGGGCAGCCCCAGCATTTT.

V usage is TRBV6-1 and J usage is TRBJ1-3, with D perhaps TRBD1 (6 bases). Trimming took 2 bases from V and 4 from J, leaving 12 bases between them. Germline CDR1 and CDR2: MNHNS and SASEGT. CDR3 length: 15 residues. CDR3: CASSETWGRGNTIYF. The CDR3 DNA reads TGTGCCAGCAGTGAAACTTGGGGGCGGGGAAACACCATATATTTT.